The rows below give T cell receptor beta chains drawn from one sample of a study of blood T cell repertoires in COVID-19. Libraries were prepared by immunoSEQ multiplex PCR; TCRdb keeps only in-frame clonotypes and omits some of them. There are over 100,000 clones in the sample; approximately 80% occur only once, and 0.83% lies in the top ten. The sequenced material came from peripheral blood. The receptors stem from a woman in her 70s with acute or convalescent COVID-19. Both conserved end residues are part of each CDR3. The order of the fields is D gene, clone size, V gene, J gene, CDR3 protein, CDR3 DNA. D genes are given only for firm matches. Rows may omit the clone size; those that give it use once, few, many or a size class.

>.|.|TRBV7-2|TRBJ1-1
CASSFPRGQLNTEAFF
TGTGCCAGCAGCTTCCCCCGGGGTCAATTGAACACTGAAGCTTTCTTT
>.|.|TRBV4-1|TRBJ1-3
CASSQDGDSGNTIYF
TGCGCCAGCAGCCAAGACGGAGACTCTGGAAACACCATATATTTT
>.|.|TRBV5-1|TRBJ1-6
CASRREGGNSPLHF
TGCGCCAGCAGAAGAGAGGGCGGGAATTCACCCCTCCACTTT
>.|.|TRBV3-1/TRBV3-2|TRBJ1-1
CASSQVGVPNTEAFF
TGTGCCAGCAGCCAAGTCGGAGTGCCGAACACTGAAGCTTTCTTT
>.|few|TRBV19|TRBJ2-3
CASSVSTAITDTQYF
TGTGCCAGTAGTGTCTCGACAGCTATCACAGATACGCAGTATTTT
>.|.|TRBV14|TRBJ1-2
CASSQARGGYTF
TGTGCCAGCAGCCAGGCTAGGGGGGGCTACACCTTC
>TRBD2|.|TRBV5-6|TRBJ2-3
CASSPAGLAGGGTDTQYF
TGTGCCAGCAGCCCGGCGGGACTAGCGGGAGGGGGCACAGATACGCAGTATTTT
>TRBD2|.|TRBV6-1|TRBJ2-7
CASSDTSGRALTYEQYF
TGTGCCAGCAGTGACACCAGCGGGAGGGCATTAACCTACGAGCAGTACTTC
>.|.|TRBV2|TRBJ1-1
CASSVTANTEAFF
TGTGCCAGCAGTGTGACAGCGAACACTGAAGCTTTCTTT
>TRBD1|.|TRBV7-2|TRBJ1-5
CASSMTGGVRQPQHF
TGTGCCAGCAGCATGACAGGGGGAGTGCGCCAGCCCCAGCATTTT
>.|few|TRBV7-2|TRBJ2-7
CASSFRGTPLYEQYF
TGTGCCAGCAGCTTTCGGGGGACGCCACTCTACGAGCAGTACTTC
>.|.|TRBV11-2|TRBJ2-3
CASSLDSVGTDTQYF
TGTGCCAGCAGCTTAGACTCAGTCGGCACAGATACGCAGTATTTT
>.|.|TRBV15|TRBJ1-5
CATSRGGSNQPQHF
TGTGCCACCAGCAGAGGTGGCAGTAATCAGCCCCAGCATTTT
>TRBD2|.|TRBV11-2|TRBJ2-1
CASSLGTSGGAYNEQFF
TGTGCCAGCAGCTTAGGGACTAGCGGGGGGGCCTACAATGAGCAGTTCTTC
>.|.|TRBV5-5|TRBJ1-1
CASLALQGNTEAFF
TGTGCCAGCCTCGCCCTTCAGGGGAACACTGAAGCTTTCTTT
>.|.|TRBV15|TRBJ2-5
CATSREQASQYF
TGTGCCACCAGCAGAGAACAGGCGTCCCAGTACTTC
>.|.|TRBV24-1|TRBJ2-1
CATSDPGNNEQFF
TGTGCCACCAGTGACCCGGGTAACAATGAGCAGTTCTTC
>.|.|TRBV1|TRBJ1-4
CTSSQVYGAKVDEKLFF
TGCACCAGCAGCCAAGTATATGGGGCGAAGGTGGATGAAAAACTGTTTTTT
>.|.|TRBV9|TRBJ2-3
CASSSRGRRTDTQYF
TGTGCCAGCAGCAGCCGGGGGAGAAGGACAGATACGCAGTATTTT
>TRBD1|.|TRBV5-4|TRBJ2-7
CASSTGQGGYEQYF
TGTGCCAGCAGCACGGGACAGGGAGGCTACGAGCAGTACTTC
>.|.|TRBV7-2|TRBJ1-5
CASSLAVTGQVNQPQHF
TGTGCCAGCAGCTTAGCGGTCACAGGGCAGGTCAATCAGCCCCAGCATTTT
>TRBD2|.|TRBV7-2|TRBJ2-7
CASSLWAGGNEQYF
TGTGCCAGCAGCTTATGGGCGGGAGGAAACGAGCAGTACTTC
>.|.|TRBV3-1/TRBV3-2|TRBJ1-6
CASSRRGDTSGSPLHF
TGTGCCAGCAGCCGAAGAGGAGACACCTCGGGATCACCCCTCCACTTT
>TRBD2|.|TRBV7-8|TRBJ2-7
CASSQAGGVSYEQYF
TGTGCCAGCAGTCAAGCGGGGGGCGTCTCCTACGAGCAGTACTTC
>TRBD1|.|TRBV6-5|TRBJ1-2
CASRVTGRDGYTF
TGTGCCAGCAGGGTGACAGGGCGCGATGGCTACACCTTC
>.|.|TRBV19|TRBJ2-3
CASKVEQGRTDTQYF
TGTGCCAGTAAGGTGGAACAGGGACGCACAGATACGCAGTATTTT
>.|.|TRBV5-1|TRBJ1-1
CASSLELGANTEAFF
TGCGCCAGCAGCTTGGAATTAGGGGCGAACACTGAAGCTTTCTTT